These T cell receptor beta chains were read from a single sample in a study of human T cells and chemical hapten exposure. TCRdb re-called the RACE reads with MiXCR, one entry per CDR3 protein. Of roughly 380,000 distinct CDR3 sequences in the sample, about 6% are singletons; the top ten hold around 6%. This specimen consisted of whole blood, obtained in connection with sensitization to the hapten diphenylcyclopropenone (DPC). These receptors all come from a woman between 18 and 29 years old with alopecia areata. Some clones in this sample may be carry-over from other donors' samples. Both conserved end residues are part of each CDR3. D genes are given only for firm matches. Where a row states a size, it is once, few, many or the class of an expanded clone; other rows omit it.

>many|TRBJ1-2|.|TRBV12-5
CASGSQGSGYGYTF
TGTGCTAGTGGTTCTCAGGGATCAGGCTATGGCTACACCTTC
>.|TRBJ1-2|.|TRBV5-1
CASSVAGTDYGYTF
TGCGCCAGCAGCGTGGCAGGGACGGACTATGGCTACACCTTC
>few|TRBJ2-5|.|TRBV12-3/TRBV12-4
CASSLALGLETQYF
TGTGCCAGCAGTTTAGCCCTCGGGTTGGAGACCCAGTACTTC
>many|TRBJ1-6|TRBD1|TRBV25-1
CATNQRDSENSPLHF
TGTGCCACAAATCAGAGGGACAGCGAAAATTCACCCCTCCACTTT
>.|TRBJ2-1|TRBD2|TRBV12-3/TRBV12-4
CASSLRRGSYNEQFF
TGTGCCAGCAGTTTACGGCGGGGGAGCTACAATGAGCAGTTCTTC
>few|TRBJ2-2|TRBD2|TRBV5-1
CASSLAGLTSGSPGELFF
TGCGCCAGCAGCTTGGCCGGTCTCACTAGCGGGTCCCCCGGGGAGCTGTTTTTT
>few|TRBJ1-2|TRBD1|TRBV4-2
CASSQDGQGNNYGYTF
TGTGCCAGCAGCCAAGATGGACAGGGGAATAACTATGGCTACACCTTC
>many|TRBJ1-3|.|TRBV5-5
CASSFLNTIYF
TGTGCCAGCAGCTTTCTGAACACCATATATTTT
>.|TRBJ1-5|TRBD1|TRBV6-2/TRBV6-3
CASTRGQGGQPQHF
TGTGCCAGCACCAGAGGACAGGGCGGTCAGCCCCAGCATTTT
>few|TRBJ2-1|TRBD2|TRBV6-5
CASSYSASGGYEQFF
TGTGCCAGCAGTTACTCGGCTAGCGGGGGGTATGAGCAGTTCTTC
>.|TRBJ1-2|.|TRBV6-1
CASSEAWGGDYGYTF
TGTGCCAGCAGTGAAGCCTGGGGGGGCGACTATGGCTACACCTTC
>many|TRBJ1-5|.|TRBV12-3/TRBV12-4
CASSLDRPQPQHF
TGTGCCAGCAGTTTGGACAGACCTCAGCCCCAGCATTTT
>many|TRBJ2-5|.|TRBV2
CASSVREETQYF
TGTGCCAGCAGTGTTAGGGAAGAGACCCAGTACTTC
>few|TRBJ1-3|.|TRBV7-2
CASSFGGNSGNTIYF
TGTGCCAGCAGCTTTGGGGGAAACTCTGGAAACACCATATATTTT
>many|TRBJ2-3|.|TRBV6-5
CASSYVLADTQYF
TGTGCCAGCAGTTACGTGCTGGCAGATACGCAGTATTTT
>many|TRBJ1-4|TRBD1|TRBV12-3/TRBV12-4
CASSLAGGGKLFF
TGTGCCAGCAGTTTGGCAGGGGGGGGAAAACTGTTTTTT
>many|TRBJ1-5|.|TRBV5-1
CASRESPSSNQPQHF
TGCGCCAGTAGGGAGAGTCCGAGTAGCAATCAGCCCCAGCATTTT
>.|TRBJ1-1|.|TRBV5-5
CASSWGTNTEAFF
TGTGCCAGCAGCTGGGGGACGAACACTGAAGCTTTCTTT
>.|TRBJ1-1|.|TRBV6-5
CASSRARRNTEAFF
TGTGCCAGCAGTCGGGCCAGGCGGAACACTGAAGCTTTCTTT
>.|TRBJ2-2|.|TRBV12-3/TRBV12-4
CASSLILRAGELFF
TGTGCCAGCAGTTTAATCCTGAGGGCCGGGGAGCTGTTTTTT
>many|TRBJ2-3|.|TRBV6-5
CASSDTSTDTQYF
TGTGCCAGCAGTGATACTAGCACAGATACGCAGTATTTT
>many|TRBJ1-5|TRBD1|TRBV6-2/TRBV6-3
CASSLQGAPGHF
TGTGCCAGCAGTCTACAGGGGGCCCCCGGGCATTTT
>few|TRBJ2-2|TRBD2|TRBV4-1
CASSPRTSGGLNTGELFF
TGCGCCAGCAGCCCCCGGACTAGCGGGGGCCTCAACACCGGGGAGCTGTTTTTT
>.|TRBJ1-1|.|TRBV7-2
CASSSGQLLMNTEAFF
TGTGCCAGCAGCTCTGGACAGCTTCTCATGAACACTGAAGCTTTCTTT
>.|TRBJ2-7|.|TRBV7-8
CASSRKDYEQYF
TGTGCCAGCAGCCGGAAGGACTACGAGCAGTACTTC
>.|TRBJ1-1|.|TRBV7-3
CASSLTLEPGRSMNTEAFF
TGTGCCAGCAGCTTAACACTCGAACCTGGACGGTCTATGAACACTGAAGCTTTCTTT
>many|TRBJ2-2|.|TRBV7-9
CASSAPGGQTNTGELFF
TGTGCCAGCAGCGCCCCCGGGGGACAAACAAACACCGGGGAGCTGTTTTTT
>.|TRBJ2-3|TRBD2|TRBV5-1
CASRGLAGTDTQYF
TGCGCCAGCAGAGGGCTAGCGGGCACAGATACGCAGTATTTT
>many|TRBJ1-3|.|TRBV7-2
CASSLGSELSGNTIYF
TGTGCCAGCAGCTTAGGCTCCGAGCTCTCTGGAAACACCATATATTTT
>few|TRBJ2-7|TRBD1|TRBV6-5
CASSSYTMGQGPGGEQYF
TGTGCCAGCAGTTCATATACTATGGGACAGGGGCCTGGTGGGGAGCAGTACTTC
>many|TRBJ1-6|.|TRBV7-2
CASSLVVSFGSPLHF
TGTGCCAGCAGCTTAGTTGTTAGTTTTGGTTCACCCCTCCACTTT
>many|TRBJ2-7|.|TRBV15
CATSRDLLQGGYEQYF
TGTGCCACCAGCAGAGATTTATTACAGGGAGGATACGAGCAGTACTTC
>.|TRBJ2-3|.|TRBV4-3
CASSQVIGSPDNRDTQYF
TGCGCCAGCAGCCAAGTGATCGGCTCACCGGATAACAGAGATACGCAGTATTTT
>many|TRBJ1-2|.|TRBV6-2/TRBV6-3
CASTDGRPGAYTF
TGTGCCAGCACCGATGGCCGTCCCGGCGCCTACACCTTC
>many|TRBJ2-5|TRBD1|TRBV12-3/TRBV12-4
CASRLGQGSETQYF
TGTGCCAGCAGATTGGGACAGGGGAGCGAGACCCAGTACTTC
>.|TRBJ2-7|.|TRBV6-1
CASSEFGGGMNEQYF
TGTGCCAGCAGTGAATTCGGAGGGGGCATGAACGAGCAGTACTTC
>many|TRBJ2-7|TRBD1|TRBV7-2
CASSPHGQGSYEQYF
TGTGCCAGCAGCCCCCACGGACAGGGCTCCTACGAGCAGTACTTC
>many|TRBJ2-3|.|TRBV12-3/TRBV12-4
CAIAPPDTQYF
TGTGCCATTGCGCCCCCCGATACGCAGTATTTT
>few|TRBJ1-5|.|TRBV28
CASITGTTDVQPQHF
TGTGCCAGCATAACCGGGACCACGGACGTTCAGCCCCAGCATTTT
>few|TRBJ2-1|.|TRBV21-1
CASSKVKPPGLDEFF
TGTGCCAGCAGCAAAGTAAAACCCCCGGGACTAGATGAGTTCTTC
>.|TRBJ1-6|.|TRBV6-5
CASRGGGSNSPLHF
TGTGCCAGCAGGGGGGGGGGAAGTAATTCACCCCTCCACTTT
>.|TRBJ2-4|TRBD2|TRBV6-5
CASSYSASGAKNIQYF
TGTGCCAGCAGTTACTCGGCTAGCGGAGCCAAAAACATTCAGTACTTC
>many|TRBJ1-5|.|TRBV6-5
CASSYSPNQPQHF
TGTGCCAGCAGTTACTCGCCCAATCAGCCCCAGCATTTT
>many|TRBJ1-5|.|TRBV6-2/TRBV6-3
CASSSRGARQPQHF
TGTGCCAGCAGCTCCCGGGGGGCTAGACAGCCCCAGCATTTT
>.|TRBJ1-2|.|TRBV3-1
CASSQWTAYGNTF
TGTGCCAGCAGCCAATGGACAGCTTATGGCAACACCTTC
>.|TRBJ2-1|.|TRBV20-1
CSATRDYNEQFF
TGCAGTGCCACGAGAGATTACAATGAGCAGTTCTTC
>.|TRBJ2-3|.|TRBV7-3
CASTKGTSTSTDTQYF
TGTGCCAGCACCAAAGGGACTTCAACTAGCACAGATACGCAGTATTTT
>few|TRBJ1-1|TRBD1|TRBV13
CASSPPGQGPDTEAFF
TGTGCCAGCAGCCCGCCCGGACAGGGGCCAGACACTGAAGCTTTCTTT